Presented here are 25 T cell receptor beta chains from one specimen sequenced in a study of T cells in Graves' hyperthyroidism and ophthalmopathy. Researchers took RNA transcripts and amplified the TCR beta CDR3 regions from them. The TCR CDR3 was amplified in a first-round RT-PCR using the HTBI primer set. TCRdb re-called the multiplex PCR reads through MiXCR, storing one row per CDR3 protein. The repertoire includes 500,000 to 600,000 distinct CDR3 sequences, around 17% of them detected once, and under 20% sits in the top ten. Sample: blood. Source of these receptors: a woman under 30 with Graves' hyperthyroidism.

This clonotype turned up a few times. The J gene is TRBJ2-5, the V gene TRBV7-3, with 10 positions matching TRBD1. The CDR3 loop spans 15 amino acids. Per the germline V gene, CDR1 is SGHTA and CDR2 is FQGTGA. After removal of 5 bases from V and 4 bases from J, the junction contained 7 bases not matched to a gene. CDR3 coding DNA: TGTGCCAGCAGCAGGACAGGGGGAGCATTAGAGACCCAGTACTTC. As protein: CASSRTGGALETQYF. Using reference TRBV7-3 and TRBJ2-5 for the parts outside the CDR3, the full variable domain is GAGVSQTPSNKVTEKGKYVELRCDPISGHTALYWYRQSLGQGPEFLIYFQGTGAADDSGLPNDRFFAVRPEGSVSTLKIQRTERGDSAVYLCASSRTGGALETQYFGPGTRLLVL.

This clonotype was picked up a small number of times. The rearrangement uses TRBV7-3 and TRBJ2-3; D is possibly TRBD2 (7 bases). Trimming took 3 bases from V and 6 from J, leaving 19 bases between them. The germline V gene encodes CDR1 SGHTA and CDR2 FQGTGA. The CDR3 spans 16 residues. For the CDR3, the DNA is TGTGCCAGCAGCTTCATGGAGGGGGGGCCATCGGATACGCAGTATTTT. It codes for CASSFMEGGPSDTQYF.

This clonotype occurred many times. The genes are TRBV2 and TRBJ1-5, with 7 bases that match TRBD1. Germline CDR1 reads SNHLY; CDR2 reads FYNNEI. The length of the CDR3 is 16 residues. V shed 6 bases and J 5 bases; nucleotides not matched to a gene: 13. CDR3 protein: CASRHVGRGIDQPQHF. The CDR3 bases are TGTGCCAGCAGGCATGTAGGCAGGGGGATCGATCAGCCCCAGCATTTT.

Ten or more counts support this clonotype. The chain's CDR3 is CSVRQAETEAFF. CDR3 nucleotides: TGCAGCGTTAGGCAGGCGGAGACTGAAGCTTTCTTT. The chain combines TRBV29-1 with TRBJ1-1; D is unresolved. V was cut by 5 bases and J by 5 bases, with 12 bases left in between. Germline V gene sequence: CDR1 SQVTM, CDR2 ANQGSEA. This CDR3 is 12 amino acids long. The full variable domain, its missing parts supplied by reference TRBV29-1 and TRBJ1-1, is SAVISQKPSRDICQRGTSLTIQCQVDSQVTMMFWYRQQPGQSLTLIATANQGSEATYESGFVIDKFPISRPNLTFSTLTVSNMSPEDSSIYLCSVRQAETEAFFGQGTRLTVV.

This clonotype has ten or more counts. The V gene is TRBV7-8, the J gene TRBJ2-5; D may be TRBD2 (5 bases). This CDR3 has 13 amino acids. Germline CDR1 SGHVS, CDR2 FQNEAQ. V was clipped by 8 bases and J by 6 bases, with 16 bases between them. The CDR3 region has the DNA TGTGCCAGCGGAGATAGTGGAGGTCAGACCCAGTACTTC. Protein sequence: CASGDSGGQTQYF.

This clonotype was counted at least ten times. V and J are TRBV11-2 and TRBJ2-1; 8 bases match TRBD2. Losses at the gene ends were 5 bases for V and 6 bases for J; bases not matched to a gene: 3. The V gene's germline CDR1 is SGHAT and CDR2 FQNNGV. The CDR3 is made up of 13 amino acids. The CDR3 DNA reads as TGTGCCAGCAGCCGCGGACTAGCCAATGAGCAGTTCTTC. Translation: CASSRGLANEQFF.

This clonotype was detected many times. The chain couples TRBV7-2 to TRBJ1-3; TRBD1 is a possible D gene (5 bases). Trimming pared 2 bases from V and 2 bases from J, leaving 10 bases between. The CDR3 consists of 15 residues. CDR1 and CDR2 (germline): SGHTA, FQGNSA. Here the CDR3 reads CASSLPPGPGNTIYF. As DNA, the CDR3 is TGTGCCAGCAGCTTACCCCCAGGGCCTGGAAACACCATATATTTT.

In regard to this clonotype: Its ends do not fully match the called genes, so a read error is possible. The chain is built from TRBV7-9 and TRBJ2-5; no reliable D call. The CDR3 covers 11 residues. The germline CDR1 and CDR2 sequences are SEHNR and FQNEAQ (reference sequence). CDR3 sequence (DNA): TGTGCCAGCAGCTTAGTGGGCCAGTGGAACTTC. Translated, it gives CASSLVGQWNF. Full variable domain (outside the CDR3, taken from reference TRBV7-9 and TRBJ2-5): DTGVSQNPRHKITKRGQNVTFRCDPISEHNRLYWYRQTLGQGPEFLTYFQNEAQLEKSRLLSDRFSAERPKGSFSTLEIQRTEQGDSAMYLCASSLVGQWNFGPGTRLLVL.

The sample holds a few counts of this clonotype. Here the CDR3 reads CASSGTSGYLFSYEQYF. CDR3 in DNA: TGTGCCAGCAGCGGGACTAGCGGTTATCTCTTCTCCTACGAGCAGTACTTC. This chain connects TRBV7-8 to TRBJ2-7; 11 nucleotides agree with TRBD2. V was pared by 5 bases and J by 0 bases, with 9 bases of the junction left unmatched. Germline V lookup: CDR1 SGHVS, CDR2 FQNEAQ. This CDR3 has 17 residues.

This chain connects TRBV6-1 to TRBJ2-5; a possible D gene is TRBD1 (6 bases). The CDR3 sequence is 15 residues long. Trimming left V 4 bases short and J 5 bases short, with 17 bases between. Germline CDR1 and CDR2: MNHNS and SASEGT. The CDR3 nucleotides are TGTGCCAGCAGTGCCGGGACATGGGGCCGGGAGACCCAGTACTTC. Protein sequence: CASSAGTWGRETQYF.

Ten or more counts support this clonotype. The V gene is TRBV3-1, the J gene TRBJ2-7; 8 bases are a match to TRBD1. Trimming at V came to 1 base and at J to 0 bases, leaving 2 bases not matched to a gene. The CDR3 is made up of 15 amino acids. CDR1 and CDR2 (germline): LGHDT, YNNKEL (reference sequence). The CDR3 nucleotides are TGTGCCAGCAGCCAAGGGACAGGGAACTCCTACGAGCAGTACTTC. Protein product: CASSQGTGNSYEQYF.

This clonotype showed up just a few times. The J gene is TRBJ2-2, the V gene TRBV2; D is uncertain. Trimming took 6 bases from V and 7 from J, leaving 15 bases between them. This CDR3 has 14 amino acids. The germline gives CDR1 SNHLY, CDR2 FYNNEI. The CDR3 protein is CASRNEIGVGELFF. The CDR3 DNA reads as TGTGCCAGCAGGAATGAAATAGGAGTCGGGGAGCTGTTTTTT.

V and J are TRBV3-1 and TRBJ2-7, with a tentative D call TRBD1 (5 bases). The V gene lost 4 bases and the J gene lost 1 base, with 11 bases spanning the gap. The CDR3 spans 14 residues. The germline gives CDR1 LGHDT, CDR2 YNNKEL (reference sequence). CDR3 loop: CASSPQGISYEQYF. CDR3 coding DNA: TGTGCCAGCAGCCCCCAGGGAATATCCTACGAGCAGTACTTC.

This clonotype was detected ten times or more. Here the CDR3 DNA reads TGTGCCAGCAGCCAAGACGGCGGCAATCCTAACTATGGCTACACCTTC. Encoded protein: CASSQDGGNPNYGYTF. The chain carries TRBV7-2 and TRBJ1-2, with unresolved D. The germline CDR1 and CDR2 sequences are SGHTA and FQGNSA. Deletions cut 5 bases from V and 0 bases from J, with 16 bases between. The CDR3 is 16 amino acids. The entire variable domain, with the rest obtained from reference TRBV7-2 and TRBJ1-2, is as follows: GAGVSQSPSNKVTEKGKDVELRCDPISGHTALYWYRQSLGQGLEFLIYFQGNSAPDKSGLPSDRFSAERTGGSVSTLTIQRTQQEDSAVYLCASSQDGGNPNYGYTFGSGTRLTVV.

This clonotype was observed once. The gene calls are TRBV7-6 and TRBJ1-2; maybe TRBD1 (5 bases). This CDR3 comprises 17 residues. The ends were cut back, 4 bases at V and 0 bases at J, with 18 bases in the middle. Per the germline V gene, CDR1 is SGHVS and CDR2 is FNYEAQ. CDR3 amino acids: CASSSAAQTDPNYGYTF. The CDR3 region has the DNA TGTGCCAGCAGCTCCGCGGCACAGACAGATCCTAACTATGGCTACACCTTC.

The CDR3 region has the DNA TGTGCCACCAGTGATGGGGACATCGCGAACACCGGGGAGCTGTTTTTT. Translated: CATSDGDIANTGELFF. V and J are TRBV24-1 and TRBJ2-2, with D perhaps TRBD1 (6 bases). Germline CDR1 is KGHDR and CDR2 is SFDVKD. Between the trimmed V and J ends, which lost 3 bases and 0 bases, there was a span of 10 bases. This CDR3 is built from 16 residues.

DNA for the CDR3: TGCGCCAGCAGCCAAGCTCCGGGGATAGCTCTGAATGAGCAGTACTTC. Its translation: CASSQAPGIALNEQYF. The chain is built from TRBV4-3 and TRBJ2-7, with D perhaps matching TRBD2 (5 bases). Trimming pared 1 base from V and 7 bases from J, leaving 20 bases between. CDR3 length equals 16 residues. The germline V gene encodes CDR1 LGHNA and CDR2 YSLEER.

This clonotype has at least ten counts. The CDR3 region is CASSDGGKRGTQYF. CDR3 bases: TGTGCCAGCAGTGATGGCGGGAAGAGAGGTACGCAGTATTTT. V usage is TRBV6-1 and J usage is TRBJ2-3; D possibly corresponds to TRBD2 (6 bases). Trimming removed 3 bases from V and 8 bases from J, with 15 bases in between. The V gene's germline CDR1 is MNHNS and CDR2 SASEGT. The CDR3 runs to 14 residues.

The chain couples TRBV10-3 to TRBJ2-7, with no clear D. This CDR3 is 13 amino acids long. Trimming took 3 bases from V and 3 from J, leaving 9 bases between them. CDR1 ENHRY and CDR2 SYGVKD come from the germline V gene. The CDR3 DNA reads TGTGCCATCAGTGAAGGGCAATACTACGAGCAGTACTTC. Protein product: CAISEGQYYEQYF.

The sample holds many counts of this clonotype. This chain connects TRBV11-3 to TRBJ2-5; D call uncertain. Germline loops: CDR1 SGHNT, CDR2 YENEEA. Trimming left V 3 bases short and J 5 bases short, with 4 bases between. The CDR3 runs 11 residues. The CDR3 DNA sequence: TGTGCCAGCAGCTTCGAGGAGACCCAGTACTTC. Amino acid sequence: CASSFEETQYF.

In this sample, this clonotype turned up once. The chain joins TRBV10-3 to TRBJ2-1; 12 positions agree with TRBD2. The CDR3 loop spans 18 amino acids. Germline V gene lookup returns CDR1 ENHRY and CDR2 SYGVKD. The junction had 5 bases not matched to a gene; V was cut back by 0 bases and J by 2 bases. DNA of the CDR3: TGTGCCATCAGTGAGTCGGGACTAGCGGGTTCGGCCTACAATGAGCAGTTCTTC. Translation: CAISESGLAGSAYNEQFF.

J is TRBJ1-4 and V is TRBV7-9, with TRBD1 matching over 8 bases. CDR1 is SEHNR and CDR2 is FQNEAQ in the germline V gene (reference sequence). The CDR3 covers 14 residues. The V segment lost 3 bases and the J segment 6 bases; nucleotides outside the gene matches: 3. In DNA, the CDR3 is TGTGCCAGCAGCTTTGGGACAGGCTATGAAAAACTGTTTTTT. Encoded protein: CASSFGTGYEKLFF.

In regard to this clonotype: The germline gene is not matched at one end of the junction; a read error may be the cause. This chain joins TRBV12-3 or TRBV12-4 and TRBJ2-4; 9 bases match TRBD1. This CDR3 contains 16 residues. Here the CDR3 DNA reads TGTGCCGGCAGTTGGGCCGGGACAGGGCGAAAAGACATTCAGTACTTC. Its translation: CAGSWAGTGRKDIQYF.

The chain combines TRBV24-1 with TRBJ1-2; D not resolved. Germline CDR1 and CDR2: KGHDR and SFDVKD. The germline V and J ends were trimmed by 4 bases and 4 bases, with 15 bases remaining between them. The CDR3 spans 15 residues. CDR3 sequence: CATSDSRLGSYGYTF. For the CDR3, the DNA is TGTGCCACCAGTGACTCCCGGCTAGGGAGCTATGGCTACACCTTC.

The chain employs TRBV10-3 and TRBJ2-2; D not resolved. CDR1 is ENHRY, CDR2 SYGVKD, per germline. Trimming took off 0 bases at V and 3 bases at J, with 2 bases between the two ends. This CDR3 is built from 13 residues. DNA for the CDR3: TGTGCCATCAGTGAGTCGGACACCGGGGAGCTGTTTTTT. This translates into CAISESDTGELFF.